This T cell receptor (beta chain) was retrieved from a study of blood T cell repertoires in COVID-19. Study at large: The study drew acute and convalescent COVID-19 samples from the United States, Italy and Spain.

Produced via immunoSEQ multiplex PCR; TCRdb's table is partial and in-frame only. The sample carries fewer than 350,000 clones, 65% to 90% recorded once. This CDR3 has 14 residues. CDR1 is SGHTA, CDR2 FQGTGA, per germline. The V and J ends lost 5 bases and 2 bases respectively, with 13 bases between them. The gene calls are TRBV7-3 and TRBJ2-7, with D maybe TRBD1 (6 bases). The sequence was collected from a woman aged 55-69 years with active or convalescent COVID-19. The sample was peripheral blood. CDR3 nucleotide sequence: TGTGCCAGCAGCCCCTATGGGGGCACCTACGAGCAGTACTTC. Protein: CASSPYGGTYEQYF.